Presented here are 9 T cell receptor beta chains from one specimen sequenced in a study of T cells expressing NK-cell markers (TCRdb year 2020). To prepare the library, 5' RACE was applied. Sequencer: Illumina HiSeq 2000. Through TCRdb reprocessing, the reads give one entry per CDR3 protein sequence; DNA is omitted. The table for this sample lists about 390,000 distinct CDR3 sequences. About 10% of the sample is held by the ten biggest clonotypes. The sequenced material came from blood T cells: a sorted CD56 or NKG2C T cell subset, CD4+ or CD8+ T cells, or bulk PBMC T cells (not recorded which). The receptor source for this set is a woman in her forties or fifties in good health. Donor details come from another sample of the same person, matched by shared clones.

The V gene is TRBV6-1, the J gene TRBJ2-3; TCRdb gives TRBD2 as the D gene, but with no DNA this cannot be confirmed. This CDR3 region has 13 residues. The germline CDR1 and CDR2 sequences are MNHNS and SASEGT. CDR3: CACGRAGGYTQYF.

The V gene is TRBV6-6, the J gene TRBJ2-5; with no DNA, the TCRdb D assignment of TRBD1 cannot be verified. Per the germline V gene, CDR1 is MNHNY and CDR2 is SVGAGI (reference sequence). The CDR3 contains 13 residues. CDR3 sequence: CASLPGRKETQYF.

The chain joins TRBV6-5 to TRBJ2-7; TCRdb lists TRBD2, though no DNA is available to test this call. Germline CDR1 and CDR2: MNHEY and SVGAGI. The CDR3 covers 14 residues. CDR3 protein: CASSSPIGINEQYF.

The chain's CDR3 is CASIKTTGLGYGYTF. J is TRBJ1-2 and V is TRBV19. Germline-derived CDR1 and CDR2 are LNHDA and SQIVND (reference sequence). There are 15 residues in the CDR3.

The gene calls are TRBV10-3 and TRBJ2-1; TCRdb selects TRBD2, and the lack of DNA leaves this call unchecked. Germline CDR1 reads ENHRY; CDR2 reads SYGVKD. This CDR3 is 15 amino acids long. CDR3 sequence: CAINLGSGRNNEQFF.

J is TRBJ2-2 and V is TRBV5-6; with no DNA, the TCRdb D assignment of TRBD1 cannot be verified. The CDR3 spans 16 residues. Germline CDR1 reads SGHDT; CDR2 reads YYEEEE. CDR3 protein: CASSLEPSGVDGELFF.

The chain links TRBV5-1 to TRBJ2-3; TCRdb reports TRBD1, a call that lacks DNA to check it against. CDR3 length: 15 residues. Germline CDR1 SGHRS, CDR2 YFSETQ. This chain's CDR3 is CASSLVLAGRDTQYF.

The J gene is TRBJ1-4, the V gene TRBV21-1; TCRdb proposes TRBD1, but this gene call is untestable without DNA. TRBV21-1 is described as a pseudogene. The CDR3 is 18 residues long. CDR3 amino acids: CASSKKPLTLRSREKLFF.

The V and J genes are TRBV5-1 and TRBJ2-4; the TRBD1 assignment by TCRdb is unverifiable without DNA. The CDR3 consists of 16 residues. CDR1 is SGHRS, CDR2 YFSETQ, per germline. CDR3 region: CASSAFRDRAKNIQYF.